One and the same sample provided the 10 T cell receptor beta chains below, sequenced in a study of blood T cell repertoires in COVID-19. The table came from immunoSEQ multiplex PCR; TCRdb's copy has only in-frame clones and leaves some out. The sample shows around 49,000 clones, around 80% of them seen only once. The sample was PBMCs or T cells enriched from blood (not recorded which). These receptors originate from a woman between 45 and 60 years old with acute COVID-19.

This clone has just a few counts. The chain has TRBV12-5 and TRBJ2-6; D may be TRBD1 (5 bases). The ends were cut back, 6 bases at V and 2 bases at J, with 17 bases in the middle. The CDR3 length is 17 residues. Looked up from germline, CDR1 is LGHNT and CDR2 is FRNRAP. The CDR3, as DNA: TGTGCTAGTGGCTTTGGGCAGGGTGGTACTGGGGCCAACGTCCTGACTTTC. Translating it yields CASGFGQGGTGANVLTF.

The chain employs TRBV4-1 and TRBJ1-1; 8 nucleotides align to TRBD1. V shed 1 base and J 7 bases; nucleotides not matched to a gene: 8. Per the germline V gene, CDR1 is MGHRA and CDR2 is YSYEKL. The CDR3 loop spans 15 amino acids. The CDR3: CASSQGSGTGLEAFF. The CDR3 bases are TGCGCCAGCAGCCAAGGATCCGGGACAGGACTTGAAGCTTTCTTT.

J is TRBJ1-5 and V is TRBV27; 7 positions agree with TRBD1. The germline gives CDR1 MNHEY, CDR2 SMNVEV (reference sequence). V dropped 5 bases and J dropped 15; count of bases not matched to a gene: 13. The CDR3 is 13 amino acids. CDR3 DNA: TGTGCCAGCAGTCCCACGGACAGGTGGGCCACGCATTTT. Translating it yields CASSPTDRWATHF.

The gene calls are TRBV4-1 and TRBJ1-4; 7 bases are a match to TRBD1. The J segment lost 8 bases and the V segment lost 0 bases, leaving 9 bases of the junction unmatched. The CDR3 has 16 residues. CDR1 and CDR2 (germline): MGHRA, YSYEKL. This CDR3 is CASSQEPPGGVEKLFF. The CDR3 DNA reads TGCGCCAGCAGCCAAGAGCCTCCAGGGGGAGTGGAAAAACTGTTTTTT.

V and J are TRBV4-2 and TRBJ1-2, with D perhaps TRBD1 (5 bases). CDR1 is LGHNA, CDR2 YNFKEQ, per germline. The CDR3 totals 16 residues. The V and J ends lost 1 base and 5 bases respectively, with 17 bases between them. The CDR3: CASSQAAGGIVYGYTF. The CDR3 nucleotides read TGTGCCAGCAGCCAAGCCGCTGGGGGGATTGTTTATGGCTACACCTTC.

This CDR3 reads CASSLVGGTHPNTEAFF. The CDR3 bases are TGTGCCAGCAGCTTAGTTGGGGGCACCCACCCGAACACTGAAGCTTTCTTT. V usage is TRBV7-6 and J usage is TRBJ1-1; weak D call: TRBD1 (6 bases). This CDR3 comprises 17 residues. Germline CDR1 reads SGHVS; CDR2 reads FNYEAQ. Trimming pared 1 base from V and 1 base from J, leaving 16 bases between.

The chain links TRBV11-3 to TRBJ1-1; 7 bases are a match to TRBD1. The ends lost 5 bases at V and 0 bases at J; junction bases unmatched: 3. The CDR3 contains 14 residues. CDR1 is SGHNT and CDR2 is YENEEA in the germline V gene. CDR3 nucleotide sequence: TGTGCCAGCAGCCCGAGGGGGCTGAACACTGAAGCTTTCTTT. As protein: CASSPRGLNTEAFF. Full variable domain (outside the CDR3, taken from reference TRBV11-3 and TRBJ1-1): EAGVVQSPRYKIIEKKQPVAFWCNPISGHNTLYWYLQNLGQGPELLIRYENEEAVDDSQLPKDRFSAERLKGVDSTLKIQPAELGDSAVYLCASSPRGLNTEAFFGQGTRLTVV.

This clone has only a few counts. The chain uses TRBV15 and TRBJ1-1, with unresolved D. Trimming took 3 bases from V and 8 from J, leaving 10 bases between them. Germline V CDR1 and CDR2: LNHNV, YYDKDF (reference sequence). The CDR3 has 12 residues. The CDR3 DNA is TGTGCCACCAGCAGCCCGGGAGAGGAAGCTTTCTTT. Protein sequence: CATSSPGEEAFF.

The chain combines TRBV18 with TRBJ2-7; 8 bases are a match to TRBD1. The ends lost 2 bases at V and 1 base at J; junction bases unmatched: 4. This CDR3 is built from 15 residues. Per germline, CDR1 KGHSH and CDR2 LQKENI. The chain's CDR3 is CASSPVTGGSYEQYF. CDR3 DNA: TGTGCCAGCTCACCAGTCACAGGGGGATCCTACGAGCAGTACTTC.

This rearrangement joins TRBV4-1 to TRBJ1-5; the match to TRBD1 covers 7 bases. Per germline, CDR1 MGHRA and CDR2 YSYEKL. There are 14 residues in the CDR3. J lost 7 bases, V lost 1 base, and 4 bases had no gene match. The CDR3 region has the DNA TGCGCCAGCAGCCAAGCAGGGGGAAAACAGCCCCAGCATTTT. It specifies CASSQAGGKQPQHF.